These 5 T cell receptor beta chains were all obtained from the same sample, sequenced in a study of PD-1 blockade in mismatch repair-deficient tumors. The table came from immunoSEQ multiplex PCR; TCRdb's copy has only in-frame clones and leaves some out. The sample lists around 30,000 clones; approximately 80% were seen once. The sample here was PBMCs, taken approximately 6 weeks after starting pembrolizumab. The receptor set was obtained from an adult with mismatch repair-deficient cancer.

This chain uses TRBV5-4 with TRBJ1-2; D is unresolved. This CDR3 spans 14 amino acids. Germline loops: CDR1 SGHNT, CDR2 YYREEE (reference sequence). V was pared by 4 bases and J by 5 bases, with 15 bases between. The CDR3 sequence is CASSLGVGVYGYTF. CDR3 nucleotide sequence: TGTGCCAGCAGCCTAGGTGTAGGTGTGTATGGCTACACCTTC.

This clone was seen a single time. The chain couples TRBV28 to TRBJ1-2, with a tentative D call TRBD1 (5 bases). There are 14 residues in the CDR3. Trimming removed 5 bases from V and 8 bases from J, with 18 bases in between. Per germline, CDR1 MDHEN and CDR2 SYDVKM. CDR3: CASSNPLVKGGYTF. The CDR3 DNA reads as TGTGCCAGCAGTAACCCTCTCGTAAAGGGGGGCTACACCTTC.

This clone was counted a few times. The chain has TRBV19 and TRBJ1-6; 9 positions match TRBD1. V lost 6 bases, J lost 8 bases, and 11 bases stayed unmatched. Germline CDR1 LNHDA, CDR2 SQIVND (reference sequence). This CDR3 is 16 amino acids long. CDR3 protein: CASSKTGTGSYSPLHF. CDR3 DNA: TGTGCCAGTAGCAAGACCGGGACAGGGTCCTATTCACCCCTCCACTTT.

CDR3 sequence: CASKRGHATQYF. In nucleotides, the CDR3 is TGCGCCAGCAAAAGGGGTCACGCGACCCAGTACTTC. The chain couples TRBV4-1 to TRBJ2-5; D may be TRBD1 (5 bases). Germline CDR1 MGHRA, CDR2 YSYEKL. The V and J ends lost 7 bases and 7 bases respectively, with 13 bases between them. The CDR3 loop spans 12 amino acids.

The chain is built from TRBV2 and TRBJ2-1; weak D call: TRBD2 (6 bases). This CDR3 has 13 residues. Germline lookup yields CDR1 SNHLY and CDR2 FYNNEI. With 6 bases removed from V and 7 bases from J, the gap between germline ends came to 13 bases. CDR3 region: CASRTGVSNEQFF. The CDR3 bases are TGTGCCAGCAGGACGGGAGTTTCAAATGAGCAGTTCTTC.